This TCR beta chain derives from a study of blood T cell repertoires in COVID-19. Across the study: COVID-19 samples from acute and convalescent phases originated in the United States, Italy and Spain. T cells, B-cell-depleted T cells, or PBMCs supplied cDNA or gDNA.

Trimming removed 5 bases from V and 9 bases from J, with 21 bases in between. The CDR3 is 14 residues long. Germline CDR1 is SGHRS and CDR2 is YFSETQ. Source study methods: Amplified reference gene primers provided the basis for estimating nucleated cell counts. The method was immunoSEQ multiplex PCR; TCRdb's version includes in-frame clones alone and lacks a portion of them. D and trimming come from the DNA, and the V and J calls and clone size come from that table. The table records fewer than 200,000 clones, around 85% of them present only once. Sequencing input: peripheral blood. This sequence joins TRBV5-1 and TRBJ2-7; a possible D gene is TRBD1 (6 bases). The clonotype originates from a man in his fifties or sixties who had recovered from COVID-19. In DNA form, the CDR3 reads TGCGCCAGCAGGGAAACAGGGACGATCCTGCCGCAGTACTTC. This encodes CASRETGTILPQYF.